This T cell receptor (beta chain) originates from a study of beta chain features in type 1 diabetes. Study findings and constraints: Type 1 diabetes patients had TCRB CDR3s that were shorter (moderately but significantly so) in all four CD4+ subsets.

Sequencing targeted expressed TCRB transcripts, as all isolated RNA had been reverse transcribed. The protocol was immunoSEQ multiplex PCR, while the TCRdb copy is restricted to in-frame clones and leaves out a portion. The table lists around 120,000 clones, approximately 15% of them singletons. This CDR3 region has 14 residues. Germline CDR1 reads GTSNPN; CDR2 reads SVGIG (reference sequence). The ends lost 7 bases at V and 1 base at J; junction bases unmatched: 7. Comments on this clone: Its target is not known.

The V call is TRBV30, the J call TRBJ2-5; 9 bases align to TRBD2. The material sequenced was central memory CD4+ T cells from blood. The source of this sequence is a man between 18 and 29 years old with type 1 diabetes. The CDR3 nucleotides are TGTGCCTTCTCCGGGCGGGGGGGCCAAGAGACCCAGTACTTC. This codes for CAFSGRGGQETQYF.